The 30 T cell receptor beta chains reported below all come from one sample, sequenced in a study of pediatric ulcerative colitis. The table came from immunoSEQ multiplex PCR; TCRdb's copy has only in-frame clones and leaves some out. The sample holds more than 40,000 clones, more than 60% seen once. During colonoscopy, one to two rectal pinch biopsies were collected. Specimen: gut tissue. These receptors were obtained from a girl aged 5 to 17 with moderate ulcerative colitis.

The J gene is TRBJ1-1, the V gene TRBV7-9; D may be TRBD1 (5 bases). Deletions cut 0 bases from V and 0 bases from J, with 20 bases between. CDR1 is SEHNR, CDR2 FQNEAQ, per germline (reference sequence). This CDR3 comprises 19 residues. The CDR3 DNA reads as TGTGCCAGCAGCTTAGCCCTTATCCCCGGGACGAACATGAACACTGAAGCTTTCTTT. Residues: CASSLALIPGTNMNTEAFF.

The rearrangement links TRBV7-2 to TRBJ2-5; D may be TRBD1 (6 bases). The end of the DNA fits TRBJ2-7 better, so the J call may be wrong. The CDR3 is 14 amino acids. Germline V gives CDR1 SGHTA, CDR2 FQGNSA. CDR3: CASSFYRDSYEQYF. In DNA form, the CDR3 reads TGTGCCAGCAGCTTCTACAGGGACTCCTACGAGCAGTACTTC.

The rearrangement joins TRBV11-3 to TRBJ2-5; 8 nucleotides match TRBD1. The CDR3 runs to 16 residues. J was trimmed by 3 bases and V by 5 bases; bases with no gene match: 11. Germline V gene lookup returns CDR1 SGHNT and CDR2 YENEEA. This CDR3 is CASSLRTGHAEETQYF. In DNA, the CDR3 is TGTGCCAGCAGCCTTCGGACAGGGCACGCCGAAGAGACCCAGTACTTC.

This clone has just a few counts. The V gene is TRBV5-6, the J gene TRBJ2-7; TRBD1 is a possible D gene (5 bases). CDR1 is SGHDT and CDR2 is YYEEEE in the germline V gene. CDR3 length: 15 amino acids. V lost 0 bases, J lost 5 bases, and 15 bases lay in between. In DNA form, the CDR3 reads TGTGCCAGCAGCTTGGACTCCGCTCAGGGCCACGAGCAGTACTTC. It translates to CASSLDSAQGHEQYF.

The CDR3 coding sequence is TGTGCCAGCAGTGAAACTAACGCGGGGGGTAATAATGAGCAGTTCTTC. It yields the protein CASSETNAGGNNEQFF. The chain joins TRBV2 to TRBJ2-1; 8 bases are a match to TRBD2. V gave up 2 bases and J gave up 7 bases; unmatched junction bases: 10. Germline V gives CDR1 SNHLY, CDR2 FYNNEI. CDR3 size: 16 residues.

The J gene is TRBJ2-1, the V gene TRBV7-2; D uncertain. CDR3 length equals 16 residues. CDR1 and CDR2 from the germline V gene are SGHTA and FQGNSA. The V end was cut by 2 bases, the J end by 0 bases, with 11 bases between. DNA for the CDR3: TGTGCCAGCAGCTTATATGTCACCTACTCCTACAATGAGCAGTTCTTC. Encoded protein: CASSLYVTYSYNEQFF.

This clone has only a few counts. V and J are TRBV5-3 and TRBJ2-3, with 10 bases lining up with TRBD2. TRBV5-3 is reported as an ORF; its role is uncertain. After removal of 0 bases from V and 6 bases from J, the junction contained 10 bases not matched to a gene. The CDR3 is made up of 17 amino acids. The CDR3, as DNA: TGTGCCAGAAGCTTGGGAATTGTAGCGGGGGGCCCTGATACGCAGTATTTT. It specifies CARSLGIVAGGPDTQYF.

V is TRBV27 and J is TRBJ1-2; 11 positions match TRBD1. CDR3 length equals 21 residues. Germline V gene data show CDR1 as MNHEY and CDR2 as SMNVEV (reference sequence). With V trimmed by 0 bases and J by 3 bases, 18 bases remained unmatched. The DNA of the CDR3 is TGTGCCAGCAGTTTATCGATTCCTTTACAGGACAGGGGGCATTTCCACTATGGCTACACCTTC. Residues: CASSLSIPLQDRGHFHYGYTF.

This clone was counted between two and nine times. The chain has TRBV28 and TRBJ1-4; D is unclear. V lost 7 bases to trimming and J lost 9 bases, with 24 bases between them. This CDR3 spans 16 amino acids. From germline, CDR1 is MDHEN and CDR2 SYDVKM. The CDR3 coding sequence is TGTGCCAGCACCTCTGCTCGTGGAGCCCGCGCGAAAAAACTGTTTTTT. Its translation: CASTSARGARAKKLFF.

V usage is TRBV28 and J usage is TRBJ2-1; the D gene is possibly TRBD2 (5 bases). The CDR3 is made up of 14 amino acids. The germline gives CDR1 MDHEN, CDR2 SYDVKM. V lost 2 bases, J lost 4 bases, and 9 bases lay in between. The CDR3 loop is CASSLRREYNEQFF. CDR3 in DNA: TGTGCCAGCAGTTTACGTCGGGAATACAATGAGCAGTTCTTC.

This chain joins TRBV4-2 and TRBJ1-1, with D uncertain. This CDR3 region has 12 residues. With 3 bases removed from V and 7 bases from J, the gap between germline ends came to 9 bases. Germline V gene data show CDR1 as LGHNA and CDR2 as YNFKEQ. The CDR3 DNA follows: TGTGCCAGCAGCCACTGGCGGGGTGAAGCTTTCTTT. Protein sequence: CASSHWRGEAFF.

CDR3: CAISESEQTNSYEQYF. The DNA for the CDR3 is TGTGCCATCAGTGAGTCGGAGCAGACAAACTCCTACGAGCAGTACTTC. The chain employs TRBV10-3 and TRBJ2-7; D is uncertain. CDR3 size: 16 residues. Trimming shortened V by 0 bases and J by 0 bases, and 12 bases separated the two germline ends. Germline loops: CDR1 ENHRY, CDR2 SYGVKD.

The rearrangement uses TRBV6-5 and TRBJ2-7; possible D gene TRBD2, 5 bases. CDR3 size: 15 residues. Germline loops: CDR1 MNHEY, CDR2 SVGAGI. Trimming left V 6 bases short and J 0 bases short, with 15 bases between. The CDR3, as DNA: TGTGCCAGCAGCCACAGACGGGGATTCTCCTACGAGCAGTACTTC. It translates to CASSHRRGFSYEQYF.

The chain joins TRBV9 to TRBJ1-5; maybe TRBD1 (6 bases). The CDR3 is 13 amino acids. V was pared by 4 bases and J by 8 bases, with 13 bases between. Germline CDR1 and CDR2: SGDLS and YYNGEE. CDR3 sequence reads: CASSPGGLEPQHF. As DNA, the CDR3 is TGTGCCAGCAGCCCCGGGGGCTTGGAGCCCCAGCATTTT.

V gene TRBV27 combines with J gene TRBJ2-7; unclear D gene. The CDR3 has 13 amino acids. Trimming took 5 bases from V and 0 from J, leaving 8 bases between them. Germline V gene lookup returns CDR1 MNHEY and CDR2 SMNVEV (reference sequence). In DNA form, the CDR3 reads TGTGCCAGCAGTGGTCGGACCTCCTACGAGCAGTACTTC. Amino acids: CASSGRTSYEQYF.

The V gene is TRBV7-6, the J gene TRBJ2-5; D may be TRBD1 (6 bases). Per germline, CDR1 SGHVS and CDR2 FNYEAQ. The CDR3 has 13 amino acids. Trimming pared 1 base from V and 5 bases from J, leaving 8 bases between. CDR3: CASSLGGPETQYF. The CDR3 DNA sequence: TGTGCCAGCAGCTTAGGGGGGCCCGAGACCCAGTACTTC. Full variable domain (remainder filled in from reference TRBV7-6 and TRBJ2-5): GAGVSQSPRYKVTKRGQDVALRCDPISGHVSLYWYRQALGQGPEFLTYFNYEAQQDKSGLPNDRFSAERPEGSISTLTIQRTEQRDSAMYRCASSLGGPETQYFGPGTRLLVL.

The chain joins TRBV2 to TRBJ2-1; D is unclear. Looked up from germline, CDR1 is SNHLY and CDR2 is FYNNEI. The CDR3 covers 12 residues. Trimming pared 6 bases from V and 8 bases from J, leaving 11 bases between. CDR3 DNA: TGTGCCAGCAGGTTGGTGGGCGATGAGCAGTTCTTC. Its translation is CASRLVGDEQFF.

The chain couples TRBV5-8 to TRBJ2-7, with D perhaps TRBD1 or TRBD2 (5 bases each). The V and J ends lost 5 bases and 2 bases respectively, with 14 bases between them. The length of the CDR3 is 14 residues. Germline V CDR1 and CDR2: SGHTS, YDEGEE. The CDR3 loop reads CASRGRQPPYEQYF. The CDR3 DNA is TGTGCCAGCAGGGGACGACAGCCACCCTACGAGCAGTACTTC.

CDR3 sequence reads: CAWTSFWTDLDTGELFF. The CDR3 DNA is TGTGCCTGGACAAGCTTCTGGACAGACCTTGACACCGGGGAGCTGTTTTTT. The rearrangement links TRBV30 to TRBJ2-2; D is possibly TRBD1 (6 bases). CDR1 GTSNPN and CDR2 SVGIG come from the germline V gene (reference sequence). The CDR3 sequence is 17 residues long. Deletions cut 4 bases from V and 3 bases from J, with 21 bases between.

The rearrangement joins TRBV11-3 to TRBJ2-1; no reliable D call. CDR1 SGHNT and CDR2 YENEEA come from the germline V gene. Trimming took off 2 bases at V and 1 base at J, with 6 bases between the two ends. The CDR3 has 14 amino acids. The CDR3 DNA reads TGTGCCAGCAGCTTAATTGGGTCCTACAATGAGCAGTTCTTC. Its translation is CASSLIGSYNEQFF.

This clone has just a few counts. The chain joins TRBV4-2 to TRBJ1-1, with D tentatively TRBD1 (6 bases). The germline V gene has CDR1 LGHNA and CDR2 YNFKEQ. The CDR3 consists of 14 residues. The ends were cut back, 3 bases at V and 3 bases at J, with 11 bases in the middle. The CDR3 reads CASSQRQEHTEAFF. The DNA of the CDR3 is TGTGCCAGCAGCCAGAGACAGGAACACACTGAAGCTTTCTTT.

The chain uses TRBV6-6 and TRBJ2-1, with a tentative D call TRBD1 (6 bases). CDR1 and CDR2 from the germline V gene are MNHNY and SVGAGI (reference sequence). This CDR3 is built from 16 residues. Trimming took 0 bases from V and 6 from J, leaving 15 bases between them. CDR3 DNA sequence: TGTGCCAGCAGTTACTCTGGTGGGGGCGCCGGCAATGAGCAGTTCTTC. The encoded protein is CASSYSGGGAGNEQFF.

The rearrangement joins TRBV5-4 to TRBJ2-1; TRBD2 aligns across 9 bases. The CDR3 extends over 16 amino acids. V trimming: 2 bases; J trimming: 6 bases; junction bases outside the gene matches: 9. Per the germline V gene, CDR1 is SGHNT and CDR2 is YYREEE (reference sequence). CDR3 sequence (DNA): TGTGCCAGCAGCTTAGTTGGCGGGAGGGTTTTCAATGAGCAGTTCTTC. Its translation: CASSLVGGRVFNEQFF.

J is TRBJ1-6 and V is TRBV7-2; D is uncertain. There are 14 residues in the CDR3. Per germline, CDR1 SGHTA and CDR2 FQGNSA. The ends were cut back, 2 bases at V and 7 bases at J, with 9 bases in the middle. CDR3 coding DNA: TGTGCCAGCAGCTTATTGCGGGTCAATTCACCCCTCCACTTT. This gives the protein CASSLLRVNSPLHF.

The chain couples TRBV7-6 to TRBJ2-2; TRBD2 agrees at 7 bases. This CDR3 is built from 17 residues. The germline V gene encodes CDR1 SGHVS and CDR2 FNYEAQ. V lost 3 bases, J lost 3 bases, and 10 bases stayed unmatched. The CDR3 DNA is TGTGCCAGCAGCTTCGCGGGAGTTGCAATTTACACCGGGGAGCTGTTTTTT. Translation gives CASSFAGVAIYTGELFF.

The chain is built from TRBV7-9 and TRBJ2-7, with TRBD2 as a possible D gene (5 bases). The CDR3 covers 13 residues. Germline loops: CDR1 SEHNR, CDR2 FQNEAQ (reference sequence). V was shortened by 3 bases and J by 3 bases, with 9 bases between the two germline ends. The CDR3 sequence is CASSFTRSYEQYF. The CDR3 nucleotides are TGTGCCAGCAGCTTCACTAGGAGCTACGAGCAGTACTTC.

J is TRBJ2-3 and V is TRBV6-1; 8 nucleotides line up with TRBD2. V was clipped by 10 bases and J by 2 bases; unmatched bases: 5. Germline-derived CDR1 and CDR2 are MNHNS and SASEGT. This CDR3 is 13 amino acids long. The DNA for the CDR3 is TGTGCCACTATACTAGCGGCCACAGATACGCAGTATTTT. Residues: CATILAATDTQYF.

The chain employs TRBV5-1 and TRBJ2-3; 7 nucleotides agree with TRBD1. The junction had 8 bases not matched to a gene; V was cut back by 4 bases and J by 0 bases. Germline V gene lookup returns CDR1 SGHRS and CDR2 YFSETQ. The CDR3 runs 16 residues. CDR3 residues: CASSTGTVHSTDTQYF. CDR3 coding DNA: TGCGCCAGCAGCACCGGGACAGTCCATAGCACAGATACGCAGTATTTT.

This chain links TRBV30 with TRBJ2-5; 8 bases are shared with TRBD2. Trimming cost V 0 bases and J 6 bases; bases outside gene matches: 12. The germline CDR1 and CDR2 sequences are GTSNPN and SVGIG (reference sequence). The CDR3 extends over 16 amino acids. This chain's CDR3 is CAWSVSGTSGGKTQYF. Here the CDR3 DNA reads TGTGCCTGGAGTGTATCAGGCACCTCGGGAGGGAAGACCCAGTACTTC. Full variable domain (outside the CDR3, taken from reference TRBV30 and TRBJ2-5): SQTIHQWPATLVQPVGSPLSLECTVEGTSNPNLYWYRQAAGRGLQLLFYSVGIGQISSEVPQNLSASRPQDRQFILSSKKLLLSDSGFYLCAWSVSGTSGGKTQYFGPGTRLLVL.

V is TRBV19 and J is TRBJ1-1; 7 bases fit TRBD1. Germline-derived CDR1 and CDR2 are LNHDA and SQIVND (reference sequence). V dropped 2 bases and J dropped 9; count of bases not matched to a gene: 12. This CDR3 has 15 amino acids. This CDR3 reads CASSISGDRRIKAFF. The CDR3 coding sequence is TGTGCCAGTAGTATATCCGGGGACAGAAGGATCAAAGCTTTCTTT.